The 23 T cell receptor beta chains below come from one sample, sequenced in a study of blood T cell repertoires in COVID-19. Profiling relied on immunoSEQ multiplex PCR, and the TCRdb table lists in-frame clones only, not all of them. This table has about 310,000 clones, about 91% appearing once. Specimen: PBMCs or T cells enriched from blood (not recorded which). These receptors all stem from a woman aged 35 to 49 who had recovered from COVID-19.

In its sample, this clone was seen a few times. V and J are TRBV11-3 and TRBJ2-7, with 7 bases fitting TRBD2. Germline assignment: CDR1 SGHNT and CDR2 YENEEA. There are 14 residues in the CDR3. Unmatched junction bases numbered 6, after V lost 1 base and J lost 6 bases. The CDR3 region has the DNA TGTGCCAGCAGCTTAGTCGCCGGACTAGGCGAGCAGTACTTC. It specifies CASSLVAGLGEQYF. Full variable domain (missing parts from reference TRBV11-3 and TRBJ2-7): EAGVVQSPRYKIIEKKQPVAFWCNPISGHNTLYWYLQNLGQGPELLIRYENEEAVDDSQLPKDRFSAERLKGVDSTLKIQPAELGDSAVYLCASSLVAGLGEQYFGPGTRLTVT.

The chain employs TRBV7-2 and TRBJ1-3; 7 bases fit TRBD1. V was pared by 5 bases and J by 0 bases, with 4 bases of the junction left unmatched. This CDR3 is 15 amino acids long. The germline V gene encodes CDR1 SGHTA and CDR2 FQGNSA. CDR3 amino acids: CASSPWTGSGNTIYF. In nucleotides, the CDR3 is TGTGCCAGCAGCCCCTGGACAGGCTCTGGAAACACCATATATTTT.

This chain uses TRBV6-2 or TRBV6-3 with TRBJ1-2, with D perhaps matching TRBD1 (6 bases). Germline CDR1 is MNHEY and CDR2 is SVGEGT. The CDR3 extends over 15 amino acids. Trimming removed 6 bases at V and 0 bases at J, with 14 bases between. The chain's CDR3 is CASSPAGDTNYGYTF. The CDR3 bases are TGTGCCAGCAGCCCCGCAGGGGATACTAACTATGGCTACACCTTC.

V gene TRBV5-6 combines with J gene TRBJ2-1, with a tentative D call TRBD1 (6 bases). CDR3 length equals 15 residues. Germline CDR1 reads SGHDT; CDR2 reads YYEEEE. V lost 6 bases to trimming and J lost 9 bases, with 22 bases between them. The CDR3 protein is CASNRIHNRDGEQFF. The DNA for the CDR3 is TGTGCCAGCAACAGGATTCATAACAGGGACGGTGAGCAGTTCTTC.

To note about this clone: This sample includes further DNA sequences coding for the same CDR3. The chain carries TRBV12-3 or TRBV12-4 and TRBJ1-5; D remains ambiguous. The ends were cut back, 3 bases at V and 4 bases at J, with 7 bases in the middle. CDR3 size: 13 residues. The CDR3 coding sequence is TGTGCCAGCAGTTTTGCCGGTAATCAGCCCCAGCATTTT. Residues: CASSFAGNQPQHF.

The chain carries TRBV30 and TRBJ1-5; perhaps TRBD1 as D (6 bases). With 7 bases removed from V and 2 bases from J, the gap between germline ends came to 15 bases. Germline CDR1 is GTSNPN and CDR2 is SVGIG (reference sequence). The CDR3 runs 14 residues. CDR3 region: CALQQGLGNQPQHF. CDR3 sequence (DNA): TGTGCCTTACAACAGGGATTGGGCAATCAGCCCCAGCATTTT.

This chain links TRBV5-1 with TRBJ1-1; 7 bases line up with TRBD1. Per the germline V gene, CDR1 is SGHRS and CDR2 is YFSETQ. The CDR3 covers 15 residues. V lost 2 bases, J lost 4 bases, and 8 bases stayed unmatched. The CDR3 bases are TGCGCCAGCAGCTTCACAGGGGATAGAAGCACTGAAGCTTTCTTT. As protein: CASSFTGDRSTEAFF.

The chain employs TRBV7-3 and TRBJ2-3; D may be TRBD1 (6 bases). From germline, CDR1 is SGHTA and CDR2 FQGTGA. V was shortened by 7 bases and J by 2 bases, with 13 bases between the two germline ends. The CDR3 is 14 amino acids. This CDR3 is CASTQTGYTDTQYF. For the CDR3, the DNA is TGTGCCAGCACCCAAACAGGGTACACAGATACGCAGTATTTT.

This chain uses TRBV5-1 with TRBJ1-1; 8 nucleotides match TRBD1. Germline V lookup: CDR1 SGHRS, CDR2 YFSETQ. V was pared by 3 bases and J by 8 bases, with 12 bases of the junction left unmatched. CDR3 length: 15 amino acids. This CDR3 reads CASSSLTGTGLEAFF. The CDR3 DNA follows: TGCGCCAGCAGCTCCCTTACCGGGACAGGACTGGAAGCTTTCTTT.

This chain joins TRBV2 and TRBJ2-3; maybe TRBD1 (6 bases). The CDR3 runs to 15 residues. V was cut by 8 bases and J by 3 bases, with 18 bases left in between. Germline lookup yields CDR1 SNHLY and CDR2 FYNNEI. CDR3 in amino acids: CASAPRTRGTDTQYF. The CDR3 bases are TGTGCCAGCGCCCCTAGGACAAGGGGGACAGATACGCAGTATTTT.

CDR3 bases: TGTGCCAGCAGCTGGACAGGCTATGGCTACACCTTC. It is translated as CASSWTGYGYTF. The genes are TRBV7-9 and TRBJ1-2; 7 positions match TRBD1. Germline loops: CDR1 SEHNR, CDR2 FQNEAQ (reference sequence). This CDR3 has 12 residues. J gave up 4 bases and V 4 bases, and 0 bases lay outside the gene matches.

This clone has a handful of counts. DNA of the CDR3: TGTGCCAGCAGCAACAGGGGACGGGGTACGCAGTATTTT. This gives the protein CASSNRGRGTQYF. The gene calls are TRBV28 and TRBJ2-3; 7 positions match TRBD1. Germline trimming cut 6 bases from V and 8 bases from J; bases unmatched to any gene: 8. CDR3 length: 13 amino acids. CDR1 and CDR2 from the germline V gene are MDHEN and SYDVKM.

This clone was observed a handful of times. The gene calls are TRBV6-5 and TRBJ1-2, with TRBD1 matching over 7 bases. The CDR3 is 12 residues long. CDR1 and CDR2 from the germline V gene are MNHEY and SVGAGI. Trimming took 6 bases from V and 4 from J; bases not matched to a gene: 2. CDR3 sequence (DNA): TGTGCCAGCAGCTGGGACAGCTATGGCTACACCTTC. It translates to CASSWDSYGYTF.

The chain uses TRBV5-4 and TRBJ2-5, with a weak D call TRBD2 (7 bases). V shed 1 base and J shed 4 bases, with 17 bases lying between them. The CDR3 is 16 residues long. Germline values: CDR1 SGHNT, CDR2 YYREEE (reference sequence). The CDR3 DNA is TGTGCCAGCAGCTTGCAGCCTCAGGGGAGGGGAGAGACCCAGTACTTC. Amino acid sequence: CASSLQPQGRGETQYF.

In DNA, the CDR3 is TGTGCCAGCAGATTCCTCGGGTCTAGCACAGATACGCAGTATTTT. Residues: CASRFLGSSTDTQYF. The gene calls are TRBV2 and TRBJ2-3; D gene unclear. V was clipped by 6 bases and J by 0 bases, with 13 bases between them. From germline, CDR1 is SNHLY and CDR2 FYNNEI. The CDR3 is made up of 15 amino acids.

The chain recombines TRBV28 with TRBJ2-7; D is perhaps TRBD1 (6 bases). The CDR3 contains 16 residues. Trimming removed 2 bases at V and 6 bases at J, with 20 bases between. Germline assignment: CDR1 MDHEN and CDR2 SYDVKM. CDR3 in amino acids: CASSLDIDRTWGEQYF. CDR3 nucleotide sequence: TGTGCCAGCAGTTTAGACATAGACAGGACTTGGGGCGAGCAGTACTTC.

Details on this clone: At the DNA level, this CDR3 is encoded by other sequences in the same sample as well. The V gene is TRBV2, the J gene TRBJ1-2, with D perhaps TRBD1 (5 bases). V gave up 4 bases and J gave up 2 bases, with 5 bases separating them. This CDR3 comprises 12 residues. In germline, CDR1 is SNHLY, CDR2 FYNNEI. CDR3 sequence: CASSGQNYGYTF. As DNA, the CDR3 is TGTGCCAGCAGTGGACAGAACTATGGCTACACCTTC.

The J gene is TRBJ2-1, the V gene TRBV30; 7 bases match TRBD2. Trimming cost V 0 bases and J 6 bases; bases outside gene matches: 2. Germline CDR1 GTSNPN, CDR2 SVGIG (reference sequence). There are 13 residues in the CDR3. CDR3 DNA: TGTGCCTGGAGTGTACTAGCGAGCAATGAGCAGTTCTTC. Its translation is CAWSVLASNEQFF.

This clone was observed a single time. CDR3 DNA: TGTGCCAGCAGTGCGGGAGATGGGAATGAAAAACTGTTTTTT. Its protein product is CASSAGDGNEKLFF. The chain employs TRBV2 and TRBJ1-4; unclear D gene. Germline V CDR1 and CDR2: SNHLY, FYNNEI. The CDR3 covers 14 residues. Deletions cut 4 bases from V and 5 bases from J, with 11 bases between.

CDR3 nucleotides: TGTGCCAGCAGACCTCAGCGGGACTCGAATACGCAGTATTTT. Translated: CASRPQRDSNTQYF. The chain is built from TRBV6-4 and TRBJ2-3, with 7 bases matching TRBD2. Trimming cost V 6 bases and J 7 bases; bases outside gene matches: 10. The CDR3 has 14 residues. The germline gives CDR1 MRHNA, CDR2 SNTAGT.

CDR3 amino acids: CASSRGQGAEKLFF. CDR3 sequence (DNA): TGTGCCAGCTCTCGAGGACAGGGGGCCGAAAAACTGTTTTTT. The chain employs TRBV18 and TRBJ1-4, with 11 positions matching TRBD1. Germline values: CDR1 KGHSH, CDR2 LQKENI. V dropped 6 bases and J dropped 8; count of bases not matched to a gene: 5. The CDR3 extends over 14 amino acids.

The rearrangement joins TRBV19 to TRBJ1-1; 10 nucleotides line up with TRBD1. V lost 5 bases to trimming and J lost 4 bases; unmatched junction nucleotides: 7. The CDR3 spans 15 residues. Germline lookup yields CDR1 LNHDA and CDR2 SQIVND (reference sequence). The CDR3 region is CASSRGTGVSTEAFF. The CDR3 DNA sequence: TGTGCCAGTAGTCGAGGGACAGGGGTCTCCACTGAAGCTTTCTTT. Using reference TRBV19 and TRBJ1-1 for the parts outside the CDR3, the full variable domain is DGGITQSPKYLFRKEGQNVTLSCEQNLNHDAMYWYRQDPGQGLRLIYYSQIVNDFQKGDIAEGYSVSREKKESFPLTVTSAQKNPTAFYLCASSRGTGVSTEAFFGQGTRLTVV.

The chain carries TRBV9 and TRBJ1-6; 8 bases fit TRBD1. Germline CDR1 reads SGDLS; CDR2 reads YYNGEE. This CDR3 has 16 residues. Trimming cost V 0 bases and J 8 bases; bases outside gene matches: 7. DNA for the CDR3: TGTGCCAGCAGCGTAGGAGGGGGGACAGGCGATTCACCCCTCCACTTT. Translation: CASSVGGGTGDSPLHF.